Here is one T cell receptor (beta chain) with its context. No cognate antigen has been identified for it. The record has no base qualities; no much larger clone is one base away. This sample stems from a study of T cells in Graves' hyperthyroidism and ophthalmopathy (dated by TCRdb to the late 2010s). In terms of the full investigation: Peripheral blood was sampled at the time of initial diagnosis, prior to any treatment. A discovery cohort of roughly 96 patients, roughly 45 with Graves' ophthalmopathy and fewer than 65 with stable Graves' hyperthyroidism, was used to find distinguishing TCR V-J signatures. In more than 5 Graves' hyperthyroidism patients, the study also compared T-cell repertoires from thyroid tissue with T-cell repertoires from blood. Once sampling was done, hyperthyroidism patients were given methimazole at a starting dose of 30 mg daily, whereas ophthalmopathy patients were given high-dose intravenous methylprednisolone. TCR Vbeta CDR3 sequencing of 120 to 150 peripheral blood samples (roughly 43 ophthalmopathy, 75 or so hyperthyroidism and roughly 17 progressor patients) is reported in the paper. Prospective prediction of ophthalmopathy was tested in an independent validation cohort consisting of fewer than 20 hyperthyroidism patients and 15 to 17 patients who later progressed to ophthalmopathy. For training and testing, the roughly 93 patients in the discovery cohort were randomly divided in a 7:3 ratio. Broad study findings and their caveats: Most expanded thyroid clonotypes (frequency above 0.001) were also found in blood, which suggests that blood repertoires may mirror thyroid immune responses. In validation, progression to ophthalmopathy was predicted by the model with 55% to 71% sensitivity and 72% to 80% specificity, a median of approximately 7.1 months before onset. No statistical method was used to fix the sample size in advance, and group allocation was not hidden from the investigators. Ophthalmopathy was separated from stable hyperthyroidism by a 13 V-J signature model, with around 90% sensitivity and approximately 81% specificity obtained in cross-validation and 80%/75% obtained in testing.

Hyperthyroidism patients were aged 18 to 65 years and newly diagnosed, with disease duration of less than 2 months. Exclusion was applied to patients with uncontrolled infections, other autoimmune diseases, pregnancy or lactation. Diagnoses relied on clinical symptoms, serum thyroxine and TRAb, thyroid ultrasound and orbital computed tomography. For progressor patients, blood was drawn at the first diagnosis of hyperthyroidism, before any ophthalmopathy symptoms had appeared. Ficoll-Paque density gradient centrifugation was used to isolate PBMCs from about 9.4 ml of fresh peripheral blood. Patients classed as progressors first received a Graves' hyperthyroidism diagnosis and then went on to develop ophthalmopathy during follow-up. Trizol reagent was used to extract total RNA, and RNA quality was then checked on an Agilent 2100 Bioanalyzer. The germline V gene encodes CDR1 MNHNS and CDR2 SASEGT. Including the terminal cysteine and phenylalanine, the CDR3 comprises 15 residues. The DNA shown is the 45-base CDR3, in frame from base 1. Relative to germline, V is missing 6 bases and J is missing 4 bases, with 5 bases of the junction outside any gene match.

Amplification of TCR beta CDR3 regions was carried out from RNA transcripts. For the first round of RT-PCR on the TCR CDR3, the HTBI primer set was used together with the Qiagen OneStep RT-PCR kit. Libraries were constructed in a second round of multiplex PCR, after which size selection and purification were carried out. Sequencing of the libraries was done on an Illumina HiSeq2000 using paired-end 100 bp reads. Per the source publication's procedure: Raw data were processed with SOAPnuke, discarding reads with adapters, uncalled bases, mean Phred below 15, or no exact constant-primer or identifier match. High-quality paired reads were merged using COPE v1.2.5, and each unique nucleotide sequence was defined as a clonotype. Clonotypes were aligned to IMGT TRBV, TRBD and TRBJ reference segments using MiTCR v1.1. The analysis included only V-J combinations with a frequency above 0.0001, which together covered over 98% of the repertoires. A TCS score was defined as the ratio between F50 (clonal expansion) and ExV (chaos), using BLOSUM62-based TCRdist between CDR3 peptides within each V-J. Welch's t-statistics and random forest reduced just over 500 V-J features to about 13, which were used in a naive Bayes classifier (R e1071). TCRdb handled the public reads itself, with Q25 trimming in fastp and clone calling in MiXCR, and kept productive beta chains. For every CDR3 protein sequence, its rows merge into one entry that carries the most common genes and DNA. What appears here as the V and J calls and clone size reflects TCRdb's work, not the paper's. The sample profile shows a few hundred thousand distinct CDR3 sequences; 13% to 15% of them were found once. Together, the top ten hold about 14% of the sample.

This TCR was sampled from a woman aged 40-49 years with Graves' hyperthyroidism that later progressed to Graves' ophthalmopathy. The sample comprised blood. The chain was built from TRBV6-1 and TRBJ2-3; 12 bases in between match TRBD2. Read as DNA, the sequence is TGTGCCAGCAGCATACTAGCGGGAGGCCCAGATACGCAGTATTTT. The encoded protein is CASSILAGGPDTQYF.